A selection of T cell receptor beta chains follows, all from one sample in a study of cytomegalovirus exposure and HLA in healthy donors. Data came from immunoSEQ multiplex PCR; TCRdb stores just in-frame clones and leaves some out. Here the sample spans fewer than 200,000 clones, roughly 87% being singletons. Sequencing was performed on PBMCs. The receptor set was obtained from a boy between 2 and 10 years old in good health and CMV-seronegative. The CDR3 runs from the conserved cysteine through the conserved F or W.

v_gene | len | CDR3aa
TRBV6-5 | 14 | CASSRHRSSYEQYF
TRBV30 | 13 | CAGVDRERETQYF
TRBV5-4 | 14 | CASSLVGSEETQYF
TRBV7-9 | 14 | CASSSGTSTDTQYF
TRBV28 | 15 | CASSSSGVYTGELFF
TRBV5-1 | 14 | CASSLTGTGGEQYF
TRBV9 | 15 | CASSVDVIRGYEQYF
TRBV2 | 14 | CASSTAGEGLEQYF
TRBV7-4 | 16 | CASSSWAAGTPETQYF
TRBV27 | 13 | CASRRDRWHEQFF
TRBV28 | 12 | CATYRVQGPQHF
TRBV11-2 | 17 | CASSGAGTSAFTDTQYF
TRBV6-5 | 16 | CASSYSGVGGGEKLFF
TRBV7-9 | 19 | CASRDGALAGGSNTGELFF
TRBV5-8 | 14 | CARLAGGPTYEQYF
TRBV6-5 | 14 | CASTPGDKSYEQYF
TRBV28 | 14 | CASSFLSSNQPQHF
TRBV6-5 | 15 | CASSPGTGYRETQYF
TRBV6-1 | 11 | CASSSQGTQYF
TRBV7-2 | 14 | CASSLVARTGELFF
TRBV5-1 | 14 | CASSWRDPTDTQYF
TRBV4-1 | 15 | CASSQDWTGDYGYTF